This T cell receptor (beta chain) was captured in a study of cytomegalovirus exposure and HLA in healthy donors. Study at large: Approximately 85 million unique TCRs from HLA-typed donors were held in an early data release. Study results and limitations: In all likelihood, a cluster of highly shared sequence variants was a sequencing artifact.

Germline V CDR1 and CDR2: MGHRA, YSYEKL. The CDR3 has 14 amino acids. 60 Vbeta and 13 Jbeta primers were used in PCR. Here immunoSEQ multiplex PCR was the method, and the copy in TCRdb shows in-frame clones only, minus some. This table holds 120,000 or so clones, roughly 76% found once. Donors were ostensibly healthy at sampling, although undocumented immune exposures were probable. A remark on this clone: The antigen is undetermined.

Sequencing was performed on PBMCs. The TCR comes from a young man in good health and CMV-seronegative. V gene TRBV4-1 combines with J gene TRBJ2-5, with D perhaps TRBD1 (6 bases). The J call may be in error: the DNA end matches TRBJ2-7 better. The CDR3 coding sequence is TGCGCCAGCAGCCAACAGGGGCGGGTCTACGAGCAGTACTTC. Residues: CASSQQGRVYEQYF.